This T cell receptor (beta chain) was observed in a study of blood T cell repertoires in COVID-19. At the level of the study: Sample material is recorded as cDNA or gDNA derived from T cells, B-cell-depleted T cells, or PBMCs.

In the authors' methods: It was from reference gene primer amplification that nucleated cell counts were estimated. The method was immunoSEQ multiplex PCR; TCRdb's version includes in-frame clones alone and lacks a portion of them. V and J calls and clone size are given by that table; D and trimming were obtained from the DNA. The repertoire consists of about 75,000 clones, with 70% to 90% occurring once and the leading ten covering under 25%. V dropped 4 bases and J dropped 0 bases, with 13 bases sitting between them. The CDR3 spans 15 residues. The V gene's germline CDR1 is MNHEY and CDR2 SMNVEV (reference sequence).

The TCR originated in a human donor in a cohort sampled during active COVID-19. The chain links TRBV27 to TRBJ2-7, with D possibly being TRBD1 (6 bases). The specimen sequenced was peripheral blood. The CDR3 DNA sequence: TGTGCCAGCAGTTCTAACAGGGCTAGCTCCTACGAGCAGTACTTC. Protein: CASSSNRASSYEQYF.